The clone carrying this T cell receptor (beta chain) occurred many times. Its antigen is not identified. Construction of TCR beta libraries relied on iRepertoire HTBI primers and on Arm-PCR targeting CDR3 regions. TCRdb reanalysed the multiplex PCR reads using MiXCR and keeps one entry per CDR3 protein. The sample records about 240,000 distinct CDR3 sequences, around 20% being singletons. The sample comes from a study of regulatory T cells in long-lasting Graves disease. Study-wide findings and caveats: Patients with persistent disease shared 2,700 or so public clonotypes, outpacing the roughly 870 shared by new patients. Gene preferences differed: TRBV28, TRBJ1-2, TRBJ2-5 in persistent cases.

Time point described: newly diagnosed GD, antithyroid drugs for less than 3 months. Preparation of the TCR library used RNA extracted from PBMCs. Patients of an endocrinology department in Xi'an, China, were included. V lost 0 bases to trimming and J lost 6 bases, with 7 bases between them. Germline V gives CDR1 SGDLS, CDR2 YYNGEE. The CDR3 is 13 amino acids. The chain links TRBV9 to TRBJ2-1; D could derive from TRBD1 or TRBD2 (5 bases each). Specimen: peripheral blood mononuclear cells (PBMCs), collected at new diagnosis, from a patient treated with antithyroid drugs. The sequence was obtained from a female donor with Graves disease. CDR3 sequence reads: CASSVERGNEQFF. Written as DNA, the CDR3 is TGTGCCAGCAGCGTAGAGAGGGGCAATGAGCAGTTCTTC.